Listed below are T cell receptor beta chains from one sample, sequenced in a study of graft-versus-host responses after intestinal transplantation. No antigen has been identified for these receptors. The table came from immunoSEQ multiplex PCR; TCRdb's copy has only in-frame clones and leaves some out. The profile covers under 25,000 clones, with almost 85% appearing a single time and over 0.75% taken by the ten largest. Specimen: unstimulated CD8+ T cells sorted from spleen or lymph node cells, collected before transplant. These receptors were obtained from a human donor who was the organ donor for an intestinal transplant. Both conserved end residues are part of each CDR3. D genes are given only for firm matches. Clone size is stated in some rows and not others, as once, few, many or a class when expanded.

size,D,V,J,DNA,CDR3
-,-,TRBV18,TRBJ2-3,TGTGCCAGCTCACCAGGGGGGTACGCCTCTCGAACAGATACGCAGTATTTT,CASSPGGYASRTDTQYF
once,-,TRBV4-1,TRBJ1-4,TGCGCCAGCAGCCAGGGACGGGGGGAAGAAAAACTGTTTTTT,CASSQGRGEEKLFF
-,-,TRBV19,TRBJ2-7,TGTGCCAGTAGTATTCGGAACTACTACGAGCAGTACTTC,CASSIRNYYEQYF
-,-,TRBV27,TRBJ1-5,TGTGCCAGCAGTACCAAGGGGCACTATAGCAATCAGCCCCAGCATTTT,CASSTKGHYSNQPQHF
-,-,TRBV2,TRBJ2-1,TGTGCCAGCAGTGTACCGGGGGCTCTCGGTGAGCAGTTCTTC,CASSVPGALGEQFF
-,-,TRBV7-8,TRBJ2-3,TGTGCCAGCTTCGGGACGGTTTTAGATACGCAGTATTTT,CASFGTVLDTQYF
once,-,TRBV30,TRBJ1-1,TGTGCCTGGAGCAACACTGAAGCTTTCTTT,CAWSNTEAFF
-,-,TRBV27,TRBJ1-1,TGTGCCAGCAGGCGGAAAATGAACACTGAAGCTTTCTTT,CASRRKMNTEAFF
-,-,TRBV4-1,TRBJ1-2,TGCGCCAGCAGCCAAGATAGTAGTAATTATGGAGGCTACACCTTC,CASSQDSSNYGGYTF
-,-,TRBV2,TRBJ2-2,TGTGCCAGCAGCCGAACCTCCCCTAACACCGGGGAGCTGTTTTTT,CASSRTSPNTGELFF
-,-,TRBV7-9,TRBJ2-5,TGTGCCAGCAGCTTACGGTTTCAAGAGACCCAGTACTTC,CASSLRFQETQYF
once,TRBD2,TRBV19,TRBJ2-7,TGTGCCTCCTCATTGGGGACTAGCGGGAGCGAGCAGTACTTC,CASSLGTSGSEQYF
once,TRBD1,TRBV27,TRBJ1-5,TGTGCCAGCAGTTCCAGGGGGCTCAATCAGCCCCAGCATTTT,CASSSRGLNQPQHF
-,-,TRBV15,TRBJ1-5,TGTGCCACCAGCACTCAAGAGGGTCCGGGAGCACAGCCCCAGCATTTT,CATSTQEGPGAQPQHF
-,TRBD1,TRBV29-1,TRBJ2-7,TGCAGCGTTGAATTGGGACAGCCCTCCTACGAGCAGTACTTC,CSVELGQPSYEQYF
-,TRBD1,TRBV7-9,TRBJ1-1,TGTGCCAGCAGCCATCAGCCGGGACAGGGTGTCACTGAAGCTTTCTTT,CASSHQPGQGVTEAFF
-,-,TRBV7-9,TRBJ1-3,TGTGCCAGCATCGGGGGTACCATATATTTT,CASIGGTIYF
-,TRBD1,TRBV7-9,TRBJ2-7,TGTGCCAGCAGCTTACTGGCACAGGGGGCCTACGAGCAGTACTTC,CASSLLAQGAYEQYF
-,TRBD2,TRBV27,TRBJ2-7,TGTGCCAGCAGTTTATTTAGCGGGGGGGCCTACGAGCAGTACTTC,CASSLFSGGAYEQYF
-,-,TRBV14,TRBJ2-3,TGTGCCAGCAGCCAAGAAGAGCCGGCTTGGCGGGGAGACACAGATACGCAGTATTTT,CASSQEEPAWRGDTDTQYF
-,-,TRBV7-2,TRBJ1-2,TGTGCCAGCAGCCCCGCGACAGGCGGCTACACCTTC,CASSPATGGYTF
-,-,TRBV6-1,TRBJ2-7,TGTGCCGGGGCAAAGGGGAGCGAGGCCTACGAGCAGTACTTC,CAGAKGSEAYEQYF
-,-,TRBV7-9,TRBJ2-3,TGTGCCAGCAGCTTAGGTGCGGTAGATACGCAGTATTTT,CASSLGAVDTQYF
-,-,TRBV23-1,TRBJ1-2,TGCGCCAGCAGTCAATCCCGACTTTCCTACTATGGCTACACCTTC,CASSQSRLSYYGYTF
-,-,TRBV5-5,TRBJ1-1,TGTGCCAGCAGCTTGTGGATGGGGAACACTGAAGCTTTCTTT,CASSLWMGNTEAFF
-,-,TRBV4-1,TRBJ1-2,TGCGCCAGCAGCCAAGTCGACAGCAACTATGGCTACACCTTC,CASSQVDSNYGYTF
once,-,TRBV27,TRBJ2-3,TGTGCCAGCAGTCCGGCAGGGTTCGGAGATACGCAGTATTTT,CASSPAGFGDTQYF
few,-,TRBV2,TRBJ2-3,TGTGCCAGCAGTGAAGCGGGGGGCCAGGGTCCAGATACGCAGTATTTT,CASSEAGGQGPDTQYF
-,-,TRBV6-4,TRBJ1-2,TGTGCCAGCAGTGACTCATATCGAGCCCATGGCTACACCTTC,CASSDSYRAHGYTF
-,-,TRBV7-9,TRBJ2-7,TGTGCCAGCAGCTTATCTATACGCGTGACGGAGGACTCCTACGAGCAGTACTTC,CASSLSIRVTEDSYEQYF
-,-,TRBV11-2,TRBJ1-1,TGTGCCAGCAGCTTAGATTTTACCTCTGAAGCTTTCTTT,CASSLDFTSEAFF
-,-,TRBV6-1,TRBJ2-7,TGTGCCAGCAGTGAAAGCTCCAACGAAGGCTACGAGCAGTACTTC,CASSESSNEGYEQYF
once,-,TRBV19,TRBJ2-1,TGTGCCAGTAGTTGGGGTAGCGAACCGGGCAATGAGCAGTTCTTC,CASSWGSEPGNEQFF
-,TRBD1,TRBV7-9,TRBJ1-2,TGTGCCAGCAGCCGTCCCGGGACAGAGTTTAACTATGGCTACACCTTC,CASSRPGTEFNYGYTF
-,TRBD2,TRBV6-1,TRBJ2-1,TGTGCCAGCAGTGAATTTCTAGCGGCCTACAATGAGCAGTTCTTC,CASSEFLAAYNEQFF
-,-,TRBV19,TRBJ2-7,TGTGCCAGTAGTATACTTTCGGGGAGCTACGAGCAGTACTTC,CASSILSGSYEQYF
-,TRBD1,TRBV6-6,TRBJ1-1,TGTGCCAGCAGTTCAGGGGGCACTGAAGCTTTCTTT,CASSSGGTEAFF
-,-,TRBV6-5,TRBJ2-7,TGTGCCAGCAGGGAGGGCGCGGCGGGGTACGAGCAGTACTTC,CASREGAAGYEQYF
-,-,TRBV14,TRBJ2-7,TGTGCCAGCAGCCAAGACGGCACCCCTACGTGGGAGCAGTACTTC,CASSQDGTPTWEQYF
-,-,TRBV27,TRBJ2-7,TGTGCCAGCAGTTGGGACACATCCACTTACGAGCAGTACTTC,CASSWDTSTYEQYF
few,TRBD2,TRBV27,TRBJ2-1,TGTGCCAGCAGTTTCGGGGGGGCGGATGAGCAGTTCTTC,CASSFGGADEQFF
-,TRBD1,TRBV4-1,TRBJ1-1,TGCGCCAGCAGCCAAGTACCCCAGGGACAGGGCTTGACTGAAGCTTTCTTT,CASSQVPQGQGLTEAFF
-,-,TRBV5-1,TRBJ1-5,TGCGCCAGCAGCTTAAAGGGCGATAGCAATCAGCCCCAGCATTTT,CASSLKGDSNQPQHF
once,TRBD1,TRBV27,TRBJ1-1,TGTGCCAGCAGTCTTTCCTACAGGGGAGGAACTGAAGCTTTCTTT,CASSLSYRGGTEAFF
-,-,TRBV7-5,TRBJ2-7,TGTGTCAGAAGCCGGGTGTTCTACGAGCAGTACTTC,CVRSRVFYEQYF
few,TRBD1,TRBV6-6,TRBJ1-4,TGTGCCAGCAGAGGGGGACAGGCCCATGAAAAACTGTTTTTT,CASRGGQAHEKLFF
few,TRBD2,TRBV5-4,TRBJ2-2,TGTGCCAGCAGCTTGGTCGCGGGGGGAACCGGGGAGCTGTTTTTT,CASSLVAGGTGELFF
-,-,TRBV7-9,TRBJ1-4,TGTGCCAGCAGCCCTATACAGGCGACTAATGAAAAACTGTTTTTT,CASSPIQATNEKLFF
-,TRBD2,TRBV19,TRBJ2-7,TGTGCCAGCGGACTAGCGGCTTCCTACGAGCAGTACTTC,CASGLAASYEQYF
-,-,TRBV27,TRBJ2-3,TGTGCCAGCAGTCTACTACAGGGTACTAGCACAGATACGCAGTATTTT,CASSLLQGTSTDTQYF
-,TRBD1,TRBV5-4,TRBJ1-1,TGTGCCAGCAGCTATCGGACAGGGGGGACTGAAGCTTTCTTT,CASSYRTGGTEAFF
-,TRBD1,TRBV28,TRBJ1-2,TGTGCCAGCAGCCAACAGGGGCCCAACTATGGCTACACCTTC,CASSQQGPNYGYTF
-,-,TRBV7-2,TRBJ2-2,TGTGCCAGCAGCCTGGGACTTAACACCGGGGAGCTGTTTTTT,CASSLGLNTGELFF
-,-,TRBV23-1,TRBJ2-7,TGCGCCAGCACCACCCCCCCCAGGGGCCACGAGCAGTACTTC,CASTTPPRGHEQYF
-,-,TRBV19,TRBJ2-2,TGTGCCAGTAGTATAGTGCCCTCCTTTGGGGAGCTGTTTTTT,CASSIVPSFGELFF
-,-,TRBV4-3,TRBJ2-1,TGCGCCAGCAGCCAAGATAACGGGGCCAGTTACAATGAGCAGTTCTTC,CASSQDNGASYNEQFF